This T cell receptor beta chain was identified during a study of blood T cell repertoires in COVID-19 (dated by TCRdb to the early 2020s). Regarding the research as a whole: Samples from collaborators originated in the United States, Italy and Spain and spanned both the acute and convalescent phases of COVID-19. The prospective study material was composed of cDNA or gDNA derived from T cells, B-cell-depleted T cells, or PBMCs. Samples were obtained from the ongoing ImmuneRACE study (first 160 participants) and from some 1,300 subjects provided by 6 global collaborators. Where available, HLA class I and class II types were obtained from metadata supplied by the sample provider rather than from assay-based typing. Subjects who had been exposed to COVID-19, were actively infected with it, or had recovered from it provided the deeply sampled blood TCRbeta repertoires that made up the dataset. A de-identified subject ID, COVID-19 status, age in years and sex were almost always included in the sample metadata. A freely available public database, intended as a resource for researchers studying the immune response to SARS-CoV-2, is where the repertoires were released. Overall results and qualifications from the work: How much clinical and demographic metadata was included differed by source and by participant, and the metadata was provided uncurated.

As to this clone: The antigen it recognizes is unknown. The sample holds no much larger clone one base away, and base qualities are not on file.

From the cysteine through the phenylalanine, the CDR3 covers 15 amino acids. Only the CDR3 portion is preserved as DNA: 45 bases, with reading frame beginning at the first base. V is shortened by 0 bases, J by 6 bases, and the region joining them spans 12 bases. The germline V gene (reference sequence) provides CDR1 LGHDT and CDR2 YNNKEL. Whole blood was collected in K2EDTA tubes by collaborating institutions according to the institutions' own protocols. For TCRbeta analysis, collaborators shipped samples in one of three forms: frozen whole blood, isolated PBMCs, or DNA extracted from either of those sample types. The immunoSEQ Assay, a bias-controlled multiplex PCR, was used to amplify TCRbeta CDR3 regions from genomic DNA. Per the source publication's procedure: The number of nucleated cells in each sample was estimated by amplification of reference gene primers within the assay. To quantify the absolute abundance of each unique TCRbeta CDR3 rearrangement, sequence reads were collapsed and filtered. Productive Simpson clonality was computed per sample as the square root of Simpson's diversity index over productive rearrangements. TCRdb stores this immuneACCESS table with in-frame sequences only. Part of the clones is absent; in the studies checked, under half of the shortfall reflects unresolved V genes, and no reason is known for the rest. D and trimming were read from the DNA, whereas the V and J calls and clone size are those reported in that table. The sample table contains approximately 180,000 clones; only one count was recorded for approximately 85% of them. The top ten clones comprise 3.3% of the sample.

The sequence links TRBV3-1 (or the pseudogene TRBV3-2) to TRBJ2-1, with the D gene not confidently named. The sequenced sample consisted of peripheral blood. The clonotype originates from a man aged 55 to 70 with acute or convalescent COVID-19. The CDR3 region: CASSQDLGLTNEQFF. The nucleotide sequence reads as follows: TGTGCCAGCAGCCAAGATCTTGGTCTAACCAATGAGCAGTTCTTC.